This T cell receptor (beta chain) was profiled in a study of control samples from healthy donors and cancer patients. Sequenced by immunoSEQ multiplex PCR; TCRdb stores in-frame clones only, minus some. Of 150,000 to 200,000 clones listed, about 90% were seen once; the top ten hold 1.3% to 1.5%. This CDR3 region has 14 residues. The germline CDR1 and CDR2 sequences are SGDLS and YYNGEE. V was shortened by 2 bases and J by 0 bases, with 6 bases between the two germline ends. This chain joins TRBV9 and TRBJ2-1; weak D call: TRBD2 (6 bases). Sequenced: blood. The TCR sequence derives from a woman aged 45-60 years in good health. For the CDR3, the DNA is TGTGCCAGCAGCGTTAGCGGCTCCTACAATGAGCAGTTCTTC. Protein product: CASSVSGSYNEQFF.